The 31 T cell receptor beta chains presented below share a single source sample, sequenced in a study of blood T cell repertoires in COVID-19. Method: immunoSEQ multiplex PCR; TCRdb's copy keeps in-frame clones and lacks some. The sample has fewer than 30,000 clones; about nine tenths are singletons. The sequenced sample was peripheral blood. The receptors here all came from a man aged 50 to 59 with active COVID-19.

This clone was seen only once. The chain couples TRBV28 to TRBJ2-1; D remains ambiguous. V lost 4 bases and J lost 5, with 12 bases in between. The CDR3 contains 14 residues. Germline V gene sequence: CDR1 MDHEN, CDR2 SYDVKM. The CDR3 here is CASSYVGGDNEQFF. Written as DNA, the CDR3 is TGTGCCAGCAGTTACGTCGGCGGCGACAATGAGCAGTTCTTC.

The V gene is TRBV2, the J gene TRBJ2-3; perhaps TRBD1 as D (5 bases). CDR1 is SNHLY, CDR2 FYNNEI, per germline. The CDR3 has 15 residues. The V end was cut by 6 bases, the J end by 4 bases, with 17 bases between. The CDR3 reads CASSVSRKGSDTQYF. The DNA for the CDR3 is TGTGCCAGCAGCGTGTCGAGGAAGGGGTCAGATACGCAGTATTTT.

The rearrangement uses TRBV5-5 and TRBJ2-7; D remains unclear. CDR1 and CDR2 (germline): SGHKS, YYEKEE (reference sequence). Trimming stripped 2 bases from V and 3 bases from J, with 12 bases between. CDR3 size: 14 residues. CDR3 in amino acids: CASSFRQNLYEQYF. CDR3 bases: TGTGCCAGCAGCTTCAGACAAAACCTCTACGAGCAGTACTTC.

The rearrangement joins TRBV27 to TRBJ1-6; possibly TRBD1 for D (5 bases). CDR3 length: 16 residues. Germline lookup yields CDR1 MNHEY and CDR2 SMNVEV (reference sequence). The V end lost 3 bases, the J end lost 4 bases, and 13 bases lay between the germline ends. The CDR3 DNA follows: TGTGCCAGCAGTTTCCGCAGGGTTTCATATAATTCACCCCTCCACTTT. Its translation is CASSFRRVSYNSPLHF.

This clone came up once. The chain is built from TRBV4-1 and TRBJ2-1, with 9 bases lining up with TRBD2. Germline trimming cut 0 bases from V and 3 bases from J; bases unmatched to any gene: 9. The CDR3 is made up of 18 amino acids. The germline CDR1 and CDR2 sequences are MGHRA and YSYEKL. The CDR3 loop reads CASSQDPLAGFFYNEQFF. The DNA of the CDR3 is TGCGCCAGCAGCCAAGATCCGCTAGCGGGGTTTTTCTACAATGAGCAGTTCTTC.

The CDR3, as DNA: TGTGCCAGTAGTAAACCCACAGGGTACGGCAATCAGCCCCAGCATTTT. Encoded protein: CASSKPTGYGNQPQHF. The chain uses TRBV19 and TRBJ1-5, with D possibly TRBD1 on 6 matching bases. This CDR3 has 16 amino acids. CDR1 and CDR2 (germline): LNHDA, SQIVND (reference sequence). Trimming left V 4 bases short and J 2 bases short, with 15 bases between.

The J gene is TRBJ1-1, the V gene TRBV29-1, with 7 bases that match TRBD1. Germline loops: CDR1 SQVTM, CDR2 ANQGSEA. The CDR3 loop spans 13 amino acids. Trimming cost V 8 bases and J 1 base; bases outside gene matches: 7. DNA for the CDR3: TGCAGCACAAGGGGGCTGGGGAACACTGAAGCTTTCTTT. Protein product: CSTRGLGNTEAFF.

The J gene is TRBJ1-2, the V gene TRBV10-3, with TRBD1 matching 8 bases. The CDR3 is 13 amino acids. J lost 7 bases, V lost 4 bases, and 5 bases had no gene match. The germline V gene has CDR1 ENHRY and CDR2 SYGVKD. CDR3 sequence: CAISAKQGVGYTF. The DNA for the CDR3 is TGTGCCATCAGTGCGAAACAGGGGGTTGGCTACACCTTC.

The chain has TRBV6-2 or TRBV6-3 and TRBJ2-3, with 12 positions matching TRBD2. The length of the CDR3 is 17 residues. CDR1 is MNHEY, CDR2 SVGEGT, per germline. V shed 3 bases, J shed 3 bases, and the junction held 7 bases outside the gene matches. CDR3 bases: TGTGCCAGCAGTTATCCTAGCGGGAGGGCCGTGACAGATACGCAGTATTTT. Its protein is CASSYPSGRAVTDTQYF.

The chain employs TRBV9 and TRBJ1-1, with TRBD1 as a possible D gene (6 bases). Trimming cost V 4 bases and J 0 bases, with 10 bases left between them. The CDR3 totals 14 residues. CDR1 is SGDLS, CDR2 YYNGEE, per germline. CDR3 sequence reads: CASSRGSVNTEAFF. The CDR3 DNA sequence: TGTGCCAGCAGCAGGGGGTCGGTGAACACTGAAGCTTTCTTT.

The rearrangement links TRBV4-2 to TRBJ1-6; no clear D. This CDR3 has 17 residues. Trimming removed 0 bases at V and 0 bases at J, with 9 bases between. The germline V gene has CDR1 LGHNA and CDR2 YNFKEQ. CDR3 in amino acids: CASSQDPGSSYNSPLHF. The CDR3 bases are TGTGCCAGCAGCCAAGATCCAGGAAGCTCCTATAATTCACCCCTCCACTTT.

This clone was counted once. The rearrangement joins TRBV20-1 to TRBJ1-2; the D is unclear. The V gene's germline CDR1 is DFQATT and CDR2 SNEGSKA (reference sequence). This CDR3 comprises 11 residues. The V end lost 1 base, the J end lost 4 bases, and 4 bases lay between the germline ends. As DNA, the CDR3 is TGCAGTGCTAGAGGAGGCTATGGCTACACCTTC. It encodes CSARGGYGYTF.

The chain is built from TRBV7-9 and TRBJ1-2; D not resolved. This CDR3 is 12 amino acids long. Germline V gives CDR1 SEHNR, CDR2 FQNEAQ (reference sequence). Trimming stripped 4 bases from V and 2 bases from J, with 5 bases between. CDR3 amino acids: CASSSGNYGYTF. CDR3 coding DNA: TGTGCCAGCAGCTCGGGAAACTATGGCTACACCTTC.

The CDR3 sequence: CASSRGLAGGNSITGELFF. For the CDR3, the DNA is TGTGCCAGTAGTAGGGGCCTGGCAGGGGGCAATTCGATCACCGGGGAGCTGTTTTTT. This chain joins TRBV19 and TRBJ2-2, with 8 bases lining up with TRBD1. Trimming at V came to 4 bases and at J to 4 bases, leaving 17 bases not matched to a gene. The CDR3 totals 19 residues. Germline-derived CDR1 and CDR2 are LNHDA and SQIVND (reference sequence).

The chain employs TRBV27 and TRBJ1-5; 11 nucleotides line up with TRBD1. CDR3 size: 16 residues. CDR1 and CDR2 (germline): MNHEY, SMNVEV (reference sequence). The trim removed 0 bases at V and 2 bases at J, leaving 0 bases unmatched. The CDR3 DNA is TGTGCCAGCAGTTTATCGGGACAGGGGGGCAATCAGCCCCAGCATTTT. Residues: CASSLSGQGGNQPQHF.

This chain connects TRBV5-5 to TRBJ2-1, with TRBD2 matching over 10 bases. Germline CDR1 and CDR2: SGHKS and YYEKEE (reference sequence). There are 17 residues in the CDR3. V was clipped by 4 bases and J by 7 bases; unmatched bases: 14. The CDR3 sequence is CASSQDTGTSAINEQFF. In DNA form, the CDR3 reads TGTGCCAGCAGCCAAGACACCGGGACTAGCGCGATAAATGAGCAGTTCTTC.

The chain employs TRBV5-1 and TRBJ2-5; 13 bases match TRBD2. Per germline, CDR1 SGHRS and CDR2 YFSETQ. With V trimmed by 4 bases and J by 5 bases, 8 bases remained unmatched. This CDR3 has 16 amino acids. CDR3 in amino acids: CASSGAGTSGAETQYF. CDR3 in DNA: TGCGCCAGCAGCGGCGCAGGGACTAGCGGGGCTGAGACCCAGTACTTC.

The rearrangement uses TRBV6-6 and TRBJ2-7; the D is unclear. Germline V lookup: CDR1 MNHNY, CDR2 SVGAGI (reference sequence). The CDR3 length is 13 residues. The ends were cut back, 10 bases at V and 0 bases at J, with 13 bases in the middle. CDR3 sequence: CATLESDSYEQYF. The CDR3 nucleotides read TGTGCCACCCTAGAGTCGGACTCCTACGAGCAGTACTTC.

The V call is TRBV2, the J call TRBJ2-7, with 8 bases matching TRBD2. Per germline, CDR1 SNHLY and CDR2 FYNNEI. This CDR3 comprises 13 residues. The trim removed 10 bases at V and 5 bases at J, leaving 10 bases unmatched. The DNA of the CDR3 is TGTGCCACCACCCTTCGGGAGGGCCACGAGCAGTACTTC. It translates to CATTLREGHEQYF. The whole variable domain, filled in from reference TRBV2 and TRBJ2-7, reads EPEVTQTPSHQVTQMGQEVILRCVPISNHLYFYWYRQILGQKVEFLVSFYNNEISEKSEIFDDQFSVERPDGSNFTLKIRSTKLEDSAMYFCATTLREGHEQYFGPGTRLTVT.

This chain uses TRBV28 with TRBJ2-7; TRBD2 agrees at 8 bases. Looked up from germline, CDR1 is MDHEN and CDR2 is SYDVKM. Trimming at V came to 9 bases and at J to 4 bases, leaving 11 bases not matched to a gene. The CDR3 has 14 residues. CDR3 in amino acids: CASAISGSMYEQYF. The CDR3 DNA follows: TGTGCCAGTGCTATAAGCGGGAGTATGTACGAGCAGTACTTC.

Note on this clone: Because it lacks the conserved phenylalanine or tryptophan at the end, this CDR3 is likely a read error. Because the CDR3's place on the DNA is in doubt, the DNA is left out and the CDR3 is given as listed by TCRdb. V is TRBV6-4 and J is TRBJ2-7; TRBD1 is taken as the D call from the table, unchecked against the DNA. The CDR3 has 10 amino acids, counting both end residues. Germline V gene data show CDR1 as MRHNA and CDR2 as SNTAGT. The CDR3 reads CASRAGTGHG.

In its sample, this clone was seen once. The genes are TRBV5-1 and TRBJ1-1, with D possibly TRBD1 on 5 matching bases. The CDR3 has 12 amino acids. Per germline, CDR1 SGHRS and CDR2 YFSETQ. The V end was cut by 10 bases, the J end by 4 bases, with 14 bases between. The CDR3 is CASSAGGTEAFF. The CDR3, as DNA: TGCGCCTCTTCTGCGGGGGGCACTGAAGCTTTCTTT.

This clone was detected a few times. V usage is TRBV30 and J usage is TRBJ1-1; perhaps TRBD1 as D (5 bases). The V gene's germline CDR1 is GTSNPN and CDR2 SVGIG (reference sequence). Trimming shortened V by 2 bases and J by 4 bases, and 14 bases separated the two germline ends. The CDR3 loop spans 14 amino acids. CDR3 sequence (DNA): TGTGCCTGGAGTCACAAGGGGTGGGGCACTGAAGCTTTCTTT. This encodes CAWSHKGWGTEAFF.

Points on this clone: One junction end does not reproduce the germline sequence, and a read error may be involved. The rearrangement joins TRBV4-2 to TRBJ2-3; TRBD2 matches at 11 bases. The CDR3 totals 16 residues. Germline V CDR1 and CDR2: LGHNA, YNFKEQ. The CDR3 loop reads CASSHPRLAGTETQYF. CDR3 sequence (DNA): TGTGCCAGCAGCCACCCCAGACTAGCGGGGACAGAAACGCAGTATTTT.

V is TRBV24-1 and J is TRBJ2-7; 10 bases match TRBD2. The CDR3 runs to 17 residues. V was pared by 7 bases and J by 5 bases, with 16 bases of the junction left unmatched. The germline CDR1 and CDR2 sequences are KGHDR and SFDVKD. The CDR3, as DNA: TGTGCCACCAGCCCAGGGACACTAGCGGGAAATCCCGACGAGCAGTACTTC. It translates to CATSPGTLAGNPDEQYF.

V is TRBV3-1 (or the pseudogene TRBV3-2) and J is TRBJ2-1; TRBD1 matches 9 bases. The junction had 5 bases not matched to a gene; V was cut back by 5 bases and J by 6 bases. Germline V gives CDR1 LGHDT, CDR2 YNNKEL (reference sequence). The CDR3 is 14 amino acids. The CDR3 here is CASSRTGAGNEQFF. CDR3 sequence (DNA): TGTGCCAGCAGCAGGACAGGGGCTGGCAATGAGCAGTTCTTC.

This clone was counted a few times. This chain joins TRBV4-2 and TRBJ2-1, with D possibly matching TRBD1 (6 bases). CDR3 length: 14 amino acids. Trimming cost V 0 bases and J 6 bases, with 9 bases left between them. The V gene's germline CDR1 is LGHNA and CDR2 YNFKEQ. CDR3 sequence reads: CASSQEGAVNEQFF. CDR3 nucleotide sequence: TGTGCCAGCAGCCAAGAGGGGGCGGTCAATGAGCAGTTCTTC.

The rearrangement uses TRBV19 and TRBJ1-1, with a possible D match to TRBD1 (6 bases). Per germline, CDR1 LNHDA and CDR2 SQIVND (reference sequence). The V gene lost 5 bases and the J gene lost 1 base, with 11 bases spanning the gap. The CDR3 has 14 residues. The CDR3 bases are TGTGCCAGTAGTTTTGGGACACCGAACACTGAAGCTTTCTTT. Translation gives CASSFGTPNTEAFF.

The chain uses TRBV6-5 and TRBJ2-7; D is perhaps TRBD1 (7 bases). The CDR3 has 15 amino acids. Germline V gene data show CDR1 as MNHEY and CDR2 as SVGAGI. Trimming removed 6 bases at V and 0 bases at J, with 15 bases between. The CDR3 DNA reads as TGTGCCAGCAGGCCGGAGGGGGCTCCCTCCTACGAGCAGTACTTC. Translation gives CASRPEGAPSYEQYF.

V and J are TRBV7-2 and TRBJ2-7; D may be TRBD1 (5 bases). The CDR3 covers 15 residues. V gave up 5 bases and J gave up 1 base, with 15 bases separating them. Germline V CDR1 and CDR2: SGHTA, FQGNSA. As DNA, the CDR3 is TGTGCCAGCAGCCAGGGCAGGTTCGGATCCTACGAGCAGTACTTC. This encodes CASSQGRFGSYEQYF. Combining the CDR3 with reference TRBV7-2 and TRBJ2-7 gives the whole variable domain GAGVSQSPSNKVTEKGKDVELRCDPISGHTALYWYRQSLGQGLEFLIYFQGNSAPDKSGLPSDRFSAERTGGSVSTLTIQRTQQEDSAVYLCASSQGRFGSYEQYFGPGTRLTVT.

The rearrangement links TRBV19 to TRBJ2-2, with D unclear. Germline values: CDR1 LNHDA, CDR2 SQIVND (reference sequence). V was trimmed by 8 bases and J by 3 bases, leaving 4 bases between them. The CDR3 runs 11 residues. In nucleotides, the CDR3 is TGTGCCAGTCGCGACACCGGGGAGCTGTTTTTT. Amino acid sequence: CASRDTGELFF. Based on the CDR3 plus reference TRBV19 and TRBJ2-2, the full variable domain is DGGITQSPKYLFRKEGQNVTLSCEQNLNHDAMYWYRQDPGQGLRLIYYSQIVNDFQKGDIAEGYSVSREKKESFPLTVTSAQKNPTAFYLCASRDTGELFFGEGSRLTVL.